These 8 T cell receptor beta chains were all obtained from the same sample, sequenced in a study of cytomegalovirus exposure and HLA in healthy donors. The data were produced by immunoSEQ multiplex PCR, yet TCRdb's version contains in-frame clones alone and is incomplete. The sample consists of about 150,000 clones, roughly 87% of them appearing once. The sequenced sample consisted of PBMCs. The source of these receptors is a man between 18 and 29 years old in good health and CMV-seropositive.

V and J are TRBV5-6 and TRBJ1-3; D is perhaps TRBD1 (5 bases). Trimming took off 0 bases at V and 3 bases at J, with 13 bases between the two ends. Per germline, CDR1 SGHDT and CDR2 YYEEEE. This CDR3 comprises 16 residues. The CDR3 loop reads CASSLEAIQGGNTIYF. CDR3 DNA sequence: TGTGCCAGCAGCTTGGAGGCCATCCAGGGTGGAAACACCATATATTTT.

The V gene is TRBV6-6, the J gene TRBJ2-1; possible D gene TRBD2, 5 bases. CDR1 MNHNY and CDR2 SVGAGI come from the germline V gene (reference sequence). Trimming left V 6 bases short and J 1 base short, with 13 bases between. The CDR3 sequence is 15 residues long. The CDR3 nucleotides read TGTGCCAGCAGCTACGTTTCGGGGTCCTACAATGAGCAGTTCTTC. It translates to CASSYVSGSYNEQFF.

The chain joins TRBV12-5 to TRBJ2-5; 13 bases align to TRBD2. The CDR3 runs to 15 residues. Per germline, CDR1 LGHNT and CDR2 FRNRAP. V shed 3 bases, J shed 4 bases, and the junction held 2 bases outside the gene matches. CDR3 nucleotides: TGTGCTAGTGGTTTAGGACTAGCGGGAGCAGAGACCCAGTACTTC. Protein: CASGLGLAGAETQYF.

The CDR3 here is CASSLDPGGNEQFF. CDR3 nucleotides: TGTGCCAGCAGCTTAGACCCGGGAGGCAATGAGCAGTTCTTC. This chain joins TRBV7-2 and TRBJ2-1; 7 bases match TRBD2. The CDR3 covers 14 residues. V trimming: 1 base; J trimming: 6 bases; junction bases outside the gene matches: 3. CDR1 SGHTA and CDR2 FQGNSA come from the germline V gene.

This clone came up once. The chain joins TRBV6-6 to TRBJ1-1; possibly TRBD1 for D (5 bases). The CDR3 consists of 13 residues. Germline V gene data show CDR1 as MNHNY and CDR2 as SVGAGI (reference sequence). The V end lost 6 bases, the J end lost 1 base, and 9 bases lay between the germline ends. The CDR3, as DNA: TGTGCCAGCAGGAACGGACAGAACACTGAAGCTTTCTTT. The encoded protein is CASRNGQNTEAFF.

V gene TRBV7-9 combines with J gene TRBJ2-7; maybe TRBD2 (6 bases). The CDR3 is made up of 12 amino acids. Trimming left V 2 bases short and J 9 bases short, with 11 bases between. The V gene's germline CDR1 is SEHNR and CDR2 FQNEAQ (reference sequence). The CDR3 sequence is CASSLPQGGQYF. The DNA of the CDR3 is TGTGCCAGCAGCTTACCCCAGGGAGGGCAGTACTTC.

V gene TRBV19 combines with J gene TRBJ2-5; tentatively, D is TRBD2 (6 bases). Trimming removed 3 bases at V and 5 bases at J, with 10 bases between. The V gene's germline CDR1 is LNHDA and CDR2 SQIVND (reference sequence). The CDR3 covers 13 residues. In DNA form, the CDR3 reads TGTGCCAGTAGTATGGCCGGGAGTGAGACCCAGTACTTC. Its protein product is CASSMAGSETQYF.

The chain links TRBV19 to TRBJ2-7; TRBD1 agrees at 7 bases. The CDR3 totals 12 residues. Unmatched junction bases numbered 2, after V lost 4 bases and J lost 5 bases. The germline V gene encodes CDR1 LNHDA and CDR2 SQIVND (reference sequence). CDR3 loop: CASSRGQDEQYF. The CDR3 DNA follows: TGTGCCAGTAGTAGAGGACAGGACGAGCAGTACTTC.